This is a list of T cell receptor beta chains from one sample in a study of T cell repertoires in cytomegalovirus infection. TCRdb re-called the reads through MiXCR, storing one row per CDR3 protein. The data contain about 460,000 distinct CDR3 sequences, about 10% of them seen just once; the ten biggest clones take up around 9.6%. Sample: PBMCs. The source of these receptors is a human donor in good health (CMV status not recorded). Some clones in this sample may be carry-over from other donors' samples. The CDR3 runs from the conserved cysteine through the conserved F or W. D genes are given only for firm matches. Clone size is given for some rows only: seen once, a few or many times, or a class if the clone is expanded.

J gene,clone size,V gene,D gene,CDR3 protein,CDR3 DNA
TRBJ1-2,few,TRBV20-1,NA,CSAPTWLYGYTF,TGCAGTGCCCCGACATGGCTCTATGGCTACACCTTC
TRBJ2-7,many,TRBV4-1,NA,CASSQGGDRLTYEQYF,TGCGCCAGCAGCCAAGGGGGAGACAGGTTGACCTACGAGCAGTACTTC
TRBJ2-1,NA,TRBV20-1,TRBD2,CSAQTGTRLPSSF,TGCAGTGCTCAAACTGGGACTAGACTTCCATCCTCCTTC
TRBJ1-1,many,TRBV5-6,NA,CASSLLGGRTEAFF,TGTGCCAGCAGCTTGTTAGGGGGGAGGACTGAAGCTTTCTTT
TRBJ2-5,NA,TRBV3-1,TRBD2,CASSQGGLAGETQYF,TGTGCCAGCAGCCAAGGCGGACTAGCGGGAGAGACCCAGTACTTC
TRBJ1-2,NA,TRBV24-1,NA,CATSDLHGTDGYTF,TGTGCCACCAGTGATTTGCACGGGACGGATGGCTACACCTTC
TRBJ2-3,few,TRBV6-5,NA,CASSYVRGVESTDTQYF,TGTGCCAGCAGTTACGTTAGGGGGGTTGAGAGCACAGATACGCAGTATTTT
TRBJ1-5,NA,TRBV29-1,NA,CSVGSANQPQHF,TGCAGCGTTGGTTCGGCAAATCAGCCCCAGCATTTT
TRBJ2-7,NA,TRBV10-3,TRBD2,CAISRLAGGPDEQYF,TGTGCCATCAGCCGACTAGCGGGGGGGCCCGACGAGCAGTACTTC
TRBJ2-4,many,TRBV20-1,TRBD2,CSAGGTGTSLQYF,TGCAGTGCGGGGGGAACCGGGACTAGCCTTCAGTACTTC
TRBJ2-3,NA,TRBV20-1,TRBD1,CSALGQGAGDTQYF,TGCAGTGCCCTCGGACAGGGGGCAGGAGATACGCAGTATTTT
TRBJ2-3,few,TRBV20-1,NA,CSARGGGGRTDTQYF,TGCAGTGCTAGAGGGGGGGGCGGGAGAACAGATACGCAGTATTTT
TRBJ2-1,NA,TRBV24-1,TRBD2,CATSDRYRGRDEQFF,TGTGCCACCAGTGATAGGTACCGGGGGAGGGATGAGCAGTTCTTC
TRBJ1-3,few,TRBV3-1,TRBD1,CASRDRGISGNTIYF,TGTGCCAGCAGAGACAGGGGGATCTCTGGAAACACCATATATTTT
TRBJ2-1,NA,TRBV9,TRBD2,CASSVVGSGGVWEQFF,TGTGCCAGCAGCGTAGTAGGTAGCGGGGGGGTATGGGAGCAGTTCTTC
TRBJ2-2,many,TRBV2,NA,CATSSGLNTGELFF,TGTGCCACCAGTAGCGGATTGAACACCGGGGAGCTGTTTTTT
TRBJ2-3,NA,TRBV19,TRBD2,CASSIRASGAEDTQYF,TGTGCCAGTAGTATCCGGGCTAGCGGGGCGGAAGATACGCAGTATTTT
TRBJ2-2,many,TRBV11-1,NA,CASSLSGQGAGELFF,TGTGCCAGCAGCCTAAGTGGTCAGGGTGCCGGGGAGCTGTTTTTT
TRBJ1-2,many,TRBV27,TRBD1,CASSLSGQTNYGYTF,TGTGCCAGCAGTTTATCGGGACAGACGAACTATGGCTACACCTTC
TRBJ1-2,NA,TRBV29-1,NA,CSGLQGDGYTF,TGCAGCGGACTTCAGGGTGATGGCTACACCTTC
TRBJ2-3,many,TRBV5-1,TRBD1,CASSFRGQGSTDTQYF,TGCGCCAGCAGCTTCCGGGGACAGGGCAGCACAGATACGCAGTATTTT
TRBJ2-2,NA,TRBV2,NA,CASSEIRGSGELFF,TGTGCCAGCAGTGAGATTCGGGGCTCGGGGGAGCTGTTTTTT
TRBJ1-2,few,TRBV2,NA,CASSLYGYGYTF,TGTGCCAGCAGTCTTTACGGCTATGGCTACACCTTC
TRBJ2-3,many,TRBV11-2,NA,CASSLGLRERADTQYF,TGTGCCAGCAGCTTAGGACTGAGGGAACGGGCAGATACGCAGTATTTT
TRBJ2-7,many,TRBV6-1,NA,CASSGVGGVDEQYF,TGTGCCAGCAGTGGGGTTGGGGGTGTGGACGAGCAGTACTTC
TRBJ1-5,NA,TRBV19,NA,CASSGAANNQPQHF,TGTGCCAGTAGCGGGGCAGCAAACAATCAGCCCCAGCATTTT
TRBJ1-6,many,TRBV5-4,TRBD1,CASSPPGTGGNSPLHF,TGTGCCAGCAGCCCCCCCGGGACAGGGGGAAATTCACCCCTCCACTTT
TRBJ2-7,many,TRBV12-3/TRBV12-4,NA,CASSLEGSGAYEQYF,TGTGCCAGCAGTTTAGAAGGCAGTGGGGCCTACGAGCAGTACTTC
TRBJ2-1,many,TRBV28,TRBD1,CASGQGVINEQFF,TGTGCCAGTGGACAGGGAGTGATCAATGAGCAGTTCTTC
TRBJ2-7,many,TRBV5-1,TRBD1,CASSLSGTGSYEQYF,TGCGCCAGCAGCTTGTCCGGGACAGGGAGCTACGAGCAGTACTTC
TRBJ2-5,few,TRBV28,TRBD2,CASSLWGTRSEETQYF,TGTGCCAGCAGTTTATGGGGGACTAGGAGTGAGGAGACCCAGTACTTC
TRBJ1-5,NA,TRBV7-9,NA,CASSLGTVSQPQHF,TGTGCCAGCAGCTTAGGAACAGTCAGTCAGCCCCAGCATTTT
TRBJ2-7,many,TRBV7-6,TRBD1,CASSLGTGRREQYF,TGTGCCAGCAGCTTAGGGACAGGGCGGCGCGAGCAGTACTTC
TRBJ1-1,many,TRBV10-2,NA,CASRLGANTEAFF,TGCGCCAGCAGGTTGGGGGCAAACACTGAAGCTTTCTTT
TRBJ1-1,many,TRBV12-3/TRBV12-4,NA,CASSFPAWGTEAFF,TGTGCCAGCAGTTTCCCAGCGTGGGGGACTGAAGCTTTCTTT
TRBJ2-6,few,TRBV5-1,TRBD1,CASSSGTGYSGANVLTF,TGCGCCAGCAGCTCCGGGACAGGTTACTCTGGGGCCAACGTCCTGACTTTC